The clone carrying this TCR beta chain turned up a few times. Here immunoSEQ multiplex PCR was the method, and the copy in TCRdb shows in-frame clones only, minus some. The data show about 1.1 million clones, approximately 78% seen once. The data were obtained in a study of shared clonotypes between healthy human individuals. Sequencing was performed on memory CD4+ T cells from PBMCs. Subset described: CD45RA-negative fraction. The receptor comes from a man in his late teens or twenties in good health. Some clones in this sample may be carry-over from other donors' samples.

The CDR3 sequence: CASSLEDRGPYGYTF. CDR3 in DNA: TGTGCCAGCAGCTTGGAAGACAGGGGGCCCTATGGCTACACCTTC. The gene calls are TRBV5-5 and TRBJ1-2; 10 bases are a match to TRBD1. The germline V gene has CDR1 SGHKS and CDR2 YYEKEE (reference sequence). This CDR3 region has 15 residues. Germline trimming cut 0 bases from V and 4 bases from J; bases unmatched to any gene: 3.